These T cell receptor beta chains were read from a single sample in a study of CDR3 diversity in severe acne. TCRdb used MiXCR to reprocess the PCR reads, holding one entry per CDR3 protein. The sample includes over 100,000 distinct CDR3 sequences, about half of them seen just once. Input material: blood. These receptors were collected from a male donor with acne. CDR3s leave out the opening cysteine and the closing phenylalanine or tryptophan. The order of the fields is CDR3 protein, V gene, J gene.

CDR3 protein: ASSLVSPPPGDTQY; V gene: TRBV5-1; J gene: TRBJ2-3
CDR3 protein: ASSLSNSGSRSRNEQF; V gene: TRBV28; J gene: TRBJ2-1
CDR3 protein: ASSLDWAGSSGYT; V gene: TRBV7-9; J gene: TRBJ1-2
CDR3 protein: ASSPGQGNVYEQY; V gene: TRBV4-1; J gene: TRBJ2-7
CDR3 protein: SVGGTDYGYT; V gene: TRBV29-1; J gene: TRBJ1-2
CDR3 protein: ASSLDGLATNTGELF; V gene: TRBV7-9; J gene: TRBJ2-2
CDR3 protein: ASWGADTQY; V gene: TRBV28; J gene: TRBJ2-3
CDR3 protein: ASSGTGGLETQY; V gene: TRBV28; J gene: TRBJ2-5
CDR3 protein: ASSQLGADTQY; V gene: TRBV5-5; J gene: TRBJ2-3
CDR3 protein: SKKRGVTDTQY; V gene: TRBV29-1; J gene: TRBJ2-3
CDR3 protein: ASSEINANEKLF; V gene: TRBV6-5; J gene: TRBJ1-4
CDR3 protein: SVDGGSSTDTQY; V gene: TRBV29-1; J gene: TRBJ2-3
CDR3 protein: ASSSPTGTETQY; V gene: TRBV6-6; J gene: NA
CDR3 protein: ASSPGLAGEVGVRADTQY; V gene: TRBV5-4; J gene: TRBJ2-3
CDR3 protein: ASSLLQGTTIY; V gene: TRBV12-3/TRBV12-4; J gene: TRBJ1-3
CDR3 protein: ASSVGMNTEAF; V gene: TRBV2; J gene: TRBJ1-1
CDR3 protein: ASSLNPAGLLNTEAF; V gene: TRBV7-9; J gene: TRBJ1-1
CDR3 protein: ASSIAAGGSYNEQF; V gene: TRBV19; J gene: TRBJ2-1
CDR3 protein: ASHSAGEAF; V gene: TRBV2; J gene: TRBJ1-1
CDR3 protein: SVVRDRVPHEQY; V gene: TRBV29-1; J gene: TRBJ2-7
CDR3 protein: SARPWITQETQY; V gene: TRBV20-1; J gene: TRBJ2-5
CDR3 protein: ASSRQGPANPNEKLF; V gene: TRBV25-1; J gene: TRBJ1-4
CDR3 protein: ASSRRTGEVGKLF; V gene: TRBV7-9; J gene: TRBJ1-4
CDR3 protein: ASSSTDTGELF; V gene: TRBV5-4; J gene: TRBJ2-2
CDR3 protein: ASSLAAWGAGNTIY; V gene: TRBV7-2; J gene: TRBJ1-3
CDR3 protein: ASSLGWGETQY; V gene: TRBV27; J gene: TRBJ2-5
CDR3 protein: ASSISGGAYNEQF; V gene: TRBV7-8; J gene: TRBJ2-1
CDR3 protein: ASSTGVFGTQY; V gene: TRBV25-1; J gene: TRBJ2-5
CDR3 protein: ASSFGLVRTDTQY; V gene: TRBV5-6; J gene: TRBJ2-3
CDR3 protein: ASSQSGVSVAF; V gene: TRBV12-3/TRBV12-4; J gene: TRBJ1-1
CDR3 protein: AITSGGYSNQPQH; V gene: TRBV10-3; J gene: TRBJ1-5
CDR3 protein: AISDGRDDGYT; V gene: TRBV10-3; J gene: TRBJ1-2
CDR3 protein: ASSPYDLRDTEAF; V gene: TRBV9; J gene: TRBJ1-1
CDR3 protein: ASIQDTYSNQPQH; V gene: TRBV6-2/TRBV6-3; J gene: TRBJ1-5
CDR3 protein: ASSPTEGTGYGYT; V gene: TRBV12-3/TRBV12-4; J gene: TRBJ1-2
CDR3 protein: ASSVHGTSGRRDNEQF; V gene: TRBV9; J gene: TRBJ2-1
CDR3 protein: ASSPSGYEQY; V gene: TRBV7-9; J gene: TRBJ2-7
CDR3 protein: ASSQTGGGNTIY; V gene: TRBV28; J gene: TRBJ1-3
CDR3 protein: SGPGDGKAF; V gene: TRBV29-1; J gene: TRBJ1-1
CDR3 protein: ASSSTGVDGYT; V gene: TRBV12-3/TRBV12-4; J gene: TRBJ1-2
CDR3 protein: ASRVTSGTDTQY; V gene: TRBV7-8; J gene: TRBJ2-3
CDR3 protein: ASSLVAANQPQH; V gene: TRBV7-6; J gene: TRBJ1-5
CDR3 protein: ATSTDRGSNQPQH; V gene: TRBV15; J gene: TRBJ1-5
CDR3 protein: SARAITSGSNEQY; V gene: TRBV20-1; J gene: TRBJ2-7
CDR3 protein: ASSGSGTGNKKQY; V gene: TRBV2; J gene: TRBJ2-7
CDR3 protein: ASGRLNEKLF; V gene: TRBV5-4; J gene: TRBJ1-4
CDR3 protein: ASSQKGPRNTGELF; V gene: TRBV5-1; J gene: TRBJ2-2
CDR3 protein: ATSRFRQGSETTNEKLF; V gene: TRBV15; J gene: TRBJ1-4